The T cell receptor beta chain described here comes from a study of shared T cell receptors in the human thymus. Libraries were prepared by immunoSEQ multiplex PCR; TCRdb keeps only in-frame clonotypes and omits some of them. The data contain 450,000 to 650,000 clones, around three quarters of them singletons. V was clipped by 6 bases and J by 8 bases, with 16 bases between them. The germline V gene encodes CDR1 LNHDA and CDR2 SQIVND (reference sequence). The CDR3 runs to 14 residues. The sample was also reused in another study, on human thymus T cells.

Sequenced: thymocytes. The V and J genes are TRBV19 and TRBJ1-4; TRBD1 might be the D (5 bases). The sequence was collected from a boy less than two years old with a congenital heart defect. This CDR3 reads CASSPGGFGEKLFF. CDR3 in DNA: TGTGCCAGTAGCCCGGGGGGGTTTGGAGAAAAACTGTTTTTT.